The rows below give T cell receptor beta chains drawn from one sample of a study of somatic mutations in cytotoxic T cells in rheumatoid arthritis. TCRdb keeps only in-frame clones here, not all; method: immunoSEQ multiplex PCR. The data show roughly 14,000 clones, around nine tenths seen once. The source material was CD4+ T cells sorted from blood. Source of these receptors: a man in his 70s with rheumatoid arthritis. Both conserved end residues are part of each CDR3. D genes are given only for firm matches. Rows give clone size only sometimes, using once, few, many, or a class for an expanded clone.

>TRBV7-9|few|-|TRBJ2-1
TGTGCCAGCAGCTTAGAGGCAGGGGCCATCTACAATGAGCAGTTCTTC
CASSLEAGAIYNEQFF
>TRBV5-1|-|-|TRBJ2-5
TGCGCCAGCAGCTTGAACCAGCAAGAGACCCAGTACTTC
CASSLNQQETQYF
>TRBV9|-|-|TRBJ2-2
TGTGCCAGCAGCGTGGACCCCCAGCGGACCGGGGAGCTGTTTTTT
CASSVDPQRTGELFF
>TRBV7-2|-|-|TRBJ1-2
TGTGCCAGCAGCCAAGACAAGAACTATGGCTACACCTTC
CASSQDKNYGYTF
>TRBV5-4|-|TRBD1|TRBJ2-3
TGTGCCAGCAGCTTGACCCGTGGTGGTACAGGGGAAACCCCAGATACGCAGTATTTT
CASSLTRGGTGETPDTQYF
>TRBV19|-|-|TRBJ2-7
TGTGCCAGTAGCAGACAGGCCTACTCCTACGAGCAGTACTTC
CASSRQAYSYEQYF
>TRBV27|-|-|TRBJ2-6
TGTGCCAGCGGGGGGACGACTGGGGCCAACGTCCTGACTTTC
CASGGTTGANVLTF
>TRBV30|-|-|TRBJ1-6
TGTGCCTGGAGGCCAGTACCCCTTTCACCCCTCCACTTT
CAWRPVPLSPLHF
>TRBV5-6|-|TRBD1|TRBJ2-7
TGTGCCAGCAGCCTGAGGACAGGGAACCCCAGCTCCTACGAGCAGTACTTC
CASSLRTGNPSSYEQYF
>TRBV11-2|-|TRBD1|TRBJ1-2
TGTGCCAGCAGCATAACCGGGACAGCCCTAGTGGGTGGCTACACCTTC
CASSITGTALVGGYTF
>TRBV4-1|-|TRBD2|TRBJ2-4
TGCGCCAGCAGCCAGGGACTAGCGGGGGGGCCGGCCAAAAACATTCAGTACTTC
CASSQGLAGGPAKNIQYF
>TRBV5-1|-|TRBD1|TRBJ2-7
TGCGCCAGCAGCCAGGGGACAGGACCCTACGAGCAGTACTTC
CASSQGTGPYEQYF
>TRBV6-6|-|TRBD1|TRBJ1-1
TGTGCCAGCAGACCGGGACAGGGAGTCAGGGACACTGAAGCTTTCTTT
CASRPGQGVRDTEAFF
>TRBV6-1|-|-|TRBJ2-1
TGTGCCAGCAGTGATGACCCTTGGCAGGCCTACAATGAGCAGTTCTTC
CASSDDPWQAYNEQFF
>TRBV19|-|-|TRBJ1-1
TGTGCCAGTAGTATAGCGTCTCCAGGGTTGGGCACTGAAGCTTTCTTT
CASSIASPGLGTEAFF
>TRBV11-2|once|TRBD2|TRBJ2-1
TGTGCCAGCAGCTTGGGTTTGACTAGCGGGACATTGGAGCAGTTCTTC
CASSLGLTSGTLEQFF